The subject of this entry is one T cell receptor (beta chain). The cohort comprised adults aged about 18 to 100 years residing in approximately 25 US areas. TCRdb keeps only in-frame clones here, not all; method: immunoSEQ multiplex PCR. This table holds some 260,000 clones, around 80% found once. These data originate in a study of blood T cell repertoires in COVID-19. As for the study in general: Sources were T cells, B-cell-depleted T cells, or PBMCs; the material itself was cDNA or gDNA.

This CDR3 comprises 12 residues. V dropped 3 bases and J dropped 6 bases, with 7 bases sitting between them. The V gene's germline CDR1 is LNHDA and CDR2 SQIVND (reference sequence). The source of this sequence is a man younger than 45 with acute COVID-19. The material sequenced was PBMCs or T cells enriched from blood (not recorded which). V gene TRBV19 combines with J gene TRBJ2-3; unclear D gene. The CDR3 sequence: CASSMTPDTQYF. In DNA form, the CDR3 reads TGTGCCAGTAGTATGACTCCCGATACGCAGTATTTT.